These 4 T cell receptor beta chains came from one sample sequenced in a study of blood T cell repertoires in COVID-19. Sequencing was performed with immunoSEQ multiplex PCR; in TCRdb, only in-frame clones are kept and a portion is missing. Among fewer than 350,000 clones listed, 65% to 90% were seen once. The material sequenced was peripheral blood. The source is a woman in her 70s with COVID-19, enrolled during active disease.

The V call is TRBV19, the J call TRBJ1-5, with TRBD1 matching over 9 bases. The germline V gene encodes CDR1 LNHDA and CDR2 SQIVND (reference sequence). Trimming at V came to 5 bases and at J to 1 base, leaving 12 bases not matched to a gene. CDR3 length: 18 amino acids. This CDR3 is CASSATGGLTASNQPQHF. As DNA, the CDR3 is TGTGCCAGTAGTGCAACAGGGGGCTTGACGGCGAGCAATCAGCCCCAGCATTTT.

The J gene is TRBJ1-2, the V gene TRBV19, with a possible D match to TRBD1 (5 bases). The CDR3 has 15 residues. Trimming took 6 bases from V and 4 from J, leaving 18 bases between them. The V gene's germline CDR1 is LNHDA and CDR2 SQIVND (reference sequence). The CDR3 DNA reads as TGTGCCAGTAGCGCGTCAGGGCAGGGTAGCTATGGCTACACCTTC. This gives the protein CASSASGQGSYGYTF.

J is TRBJ1-1 and V is TRBV19; D call uncertain. The germline V gene has CDR1 LNHDA and CDR2 SQIVND (reference sequence). V gave up 0 bases and J gave up 1 base, with 3 bases separating them. The CDR3 consists of 13 residues. CDR3 sequence reads: CASSIDQNTEAFF. For the CDR3, the DNA is TGTGCCAGTAGTATAGATCAGAACACTGAAGCTTTCTTT.

The chain combines TRBV5-6 with TRBJ1-5; the match to TRBD1 covers 8 bases. V lost 2 bases, J lost 0 bases, and 10 bases stayed unmatched. CDR3 length equals 18 residues. CDR1 is SGHDT and CDR2 is YYEEEE in the germline V gene. The CDR3 DNA reads TGTGCCAGCAGCTTAAGAGGGACAGGAACTAATAGCAATCAGCCCCAGCATTTT. It yields the protein CASSLRGTGTNSNQPQHF.